This T cell receptor (beta chain) was profiled in a study of lymphopenia after photon versus proton radiotherapy. This clone counts as medium-sized. Its antigen is still unknown. The germline V gene encodes CDR1 MNHEY and CDR2 SVGAGI. V was shortened by 6 bases and J by 4 bases, with 12 bases between the two germline ends. The CDR3 runs 14 residues. Points from the study as a whole: Post-nadir diversity loss with photons came from oligoclonal expansion, particularly CD8+ Temra cells.

The table came from immunoSEQ multiplex PCR; TCRdb's copy has only in-frame clones and leaves some out. The sample has 77,000 or so clones; 80% to 90% are singletons. The source material was peripheral blood, sampled from a patient treated with proton-based radiotherapy. The sequence came from a man between 60 and 75 years old with pancreatic cancer. V is TRBV6-5 and J is TRBJ2-2, with D perhaps matching TRBD2 (5 bases). DNA of the CDR3: TGTGCCAGCAGACTGGGAGTATCCACCGGGGAGCTGTTTTTT. Its protein is CASRLGVSTGELFF.